The 18 T cell receptor beta chains listed next were all sequenced from one sample in a study of shared clonotypes between healthy human individuals. Generated by immunoSEQ multiplex PCR, the TCRdb table keeps only in-frame clones and is missing some. The sample has just over 2,000,000 clones, roughly 94% seen once. The sample taken for sequencing was naive CD4+ T cells sorted from blood. The sample's subset: CD45RA+ positively selected. Source of these receptors: a man aged 18 to 30 in good health.

This chain links TRBV6-6 with TRBJ1-6; 9 bases align to TRBD1. Germline assignment: CDR1 MNHNY and CDR2 SVGAGI (reference sequence). J lost 9 bases, V lost 8 bases, and 2 bases had no gene match. CDR3 size: 12 residues. CDR3 region: CASGTGPSPLHF. DNA of the CDR3: TGTGCCAGCGGGACAGGGCCTTCACCCCTCCACTTT.

The CDR3 sequence is CASNRDNKGKQYF. CDR3 bases: TGTGCCAGCAACCGGGACAACAAGGGAAAACAGTACTTC. This chain links TRBV6-5 with TRBJ2-7; weak D call: TRBD1 (6 bases). Germline CDR1 and CDR2: MNHEY and SVGAGI. This CDR3 is 13 amino acids long. Trimming removed 7 bases from V and 10 bases from J, with 20 bases in between.

This chain links TRBV10-3 with TRBJ1-2, with D possibly matching TRBD1 (6 bases). Looked up from germline, CDR1 is ENHRY and CDR2 is SYGVKD. V lost 4 bases and J lost 8, with 11 bases in between. CDR3 size: 12 residues. CDR3: CAISGGGRGYTF. The CDR3, as DNA: TGTGCCATCAGTGGAGGGGGTCGAGGCTACACCTTC.

The V gene is TRBV18, the J gene TRBJ2-7, with TRBD1 matching over 10 bases. Unmatched junction bases numbered 1, after V lost 3 bases and J lost 5 bases. The CDR3 runs to 13 residues. CDR1 and CDR2 from the germline V gene are KGHSH and LQKENI. The CDR3: CASSPGQGHEQYF. In DNA form, the CDR3 reads TGTGCCAGCTCACCGGGACAGGGGCACGAGCAGTACTTC. The whole variable domain, remainder taken from reference TRBV18 and TRBJ2-7, is NAGVMQNPRHLVRRRGQEARLRCSPMKGHSHVYWYRQLPEEGLKFMVYLQKENIIDESGMPKERFSAEFPKEGPSILRIQQVVRGDSAAYFCASSPGQGHEQYFGPGTRLTVT.

This CDR3 is CAWSVLAGPPNEAFF. As DNA, the CDR3 is TGTGCCTGGAGTGTACTTGCCGGACCGCCCAATGAAGCTTTCTTT. The chain couples TRBV30 to TRBJ1-1; D not certain. V lost 0 bases and J 7 bases, leaving 18 bases between the germline ends. CDR1 and CDR2 from the germline V gene are GTSNPN and SVGIG (reference sequence). CDR3 length: 15 residues.

This chain joins TRBV2 and TRBJ2-5, with D hard to call. The V end was cut by 6 bases, the J end by 3 bases, with 8 bases between. Germline-derived CDR1 and CDR2 are SNHLY and FYNNEI. The CDR3 consists of 12 residues. This CDR3 is CASSWGKETQYF. The CDR3 nucleotides are TGTGCCAGCAGCTGGGGAAAAGAGACCCAGTACTTC.

The chain has TRBV6-1 and TRBJ1-1; D gene ambiguous. The germline V gene encodes CDR1 MNHNS and CDR2 SASEGT. Between the trimmed V and J ends, which lost 2 bases and 3 bases, there was a span of 13 bases. The CDR3 runs to 15 residues. The CDR3 loop reads CASSERPAIYTEAFF. In DNA, the CDR3 is TGTGCCAGCAGTGAACGCCCTGCAATCTACACTGAAGCTTTCTTT.

V usage is TRBV6-6 and J usage is TRBJ1-1; weak D call: TRBD1 (5 bases). Trimming left V 5 bases short and J 4 bases short, with 11 bases between. CDR1 is MNHNY, CDR2 SVGAGI, per germline (reference sequence). The CDR3 covers 13 residues. In DNA, the CDR3 is TGTGCCAGCAGTGCCCCCGGGGCCACTGAAGCTTTCTTT. Translated, it gives CASSAPGATEAFF.

Here the CDR3 DNA reads TGCGCCAGCAGCTCTCAGACTGGGAGGGGGGAGCTGTTTTTT. Its translation: CASSSQTGRGELFF. This chain links TRBV5-1 with TRBJ2-2; D is possibly TRBD2 (6 bases). The V end lost 3 bases, the J end lost 8 bases, and 14 bases lay between the germline ends. Germline values: CDR1 SGHRS, CDR2 YFSETQ. The CDR3 has 14 residues. The variable domain in full, with the rest retrieved from reference TRBV5-1 and TRBJ2-2, is KAGVTQTPRYLIKTRGQQVTLSCSPISGHRSVSWYQQTPGQGLQFLFEYFSETQRNKGNFPGRFSGRQFSNSRSEMNVSTLELGDSALYLCASSSQTGRGELFFGEGSRLTVL.

The J gene is TRBJ1-1, the V gene TRBV5-6, with D uncertain. The V end lost 0 bases, the J end lost 2 bases, and 11 bases lay between the germline ends. Germline V gives CDR1 SGHDT, CDR2 YYEEEE. This CDR3 has 15 amino acids. CDR3: CASSLGRGPNTEAFF. CDR3 sequence (DNA): TGTGCCAGCAGCTTGGGTAGAGGGCCCAACACTGAAGCTTTCTTT. Looking up the rest from reference TRBV5-6 and TRBJ1-1 gives the full variable domain: DAGVTQSPTHLIKTRGQQVTLRCSPKSGHDTVSWYQQALGQGPQFIFQYYEEEERQRGNFPDRFSGHQFPNYSSELNVNALLLGDSALYLCASSLGRGPNTEAFFGQGTRLTVV.

This rearrangement joins TRBV5-1 to TRBJ2-5, with D possibly matching TRBD2 (6 bases). This CDR3 is built from 14 residues. Germline CDR1 is SGHRS and CDR2 is YFSETQ. V shed 5 bases and J shed 1 base, with 12 bases lying between them. This chain's CDR3 is CASRSGVAQETQYF. The CDR3 DNA reads as TGCGCCAGCAGGTCGGGGGTGGCCCAAGAGACCCAGTACTTC.

J is TRBJ2-5 and V is TRBV5-1, with D perhaps TRBD2 (5 bases). Germline V gene data show CDR1 as SGHRS and CDR2 as YFSETQ. The CDR3 covers 15 residues. Trimming stripped 0 bases from V and 4 bases from J, with 13 bases between. CDR3 loop: CASSLGGYGGETQYF. The CDR3 coding sequence is TGCGCCAGCAGCTTGGGCGGGTACGGTGGAGAGACCCAGTACTTC.

The chain has TRBV7-9 and TRBJ2-3; D perhaps matches TRBD2 (7 bases). The CDR3 is made up of 15 amino acids. Trimming removed 4 bases from V and 4 bases from J, with 15 bases in between. From germline, CDR1 is SEHNR and CDR2 FQNEAQ (reference sequence). The CDR3 coding sequence is TGTGCCAGCAGCTCCCTTGGCGGGGGCTCAGATACGCAGTATTTT. Amino acids: CASSSLGGGSDTQYF.

J is TRBJ2-3 and V is TRBV9; TRBD2 aligns across 7 bases. Germline CDR1 and CDR2: SGDLS and YYNGEE. V lost 2 bases to trimming and J lost 1 base; unmatched junction nucleotides: 7. CDR3 length: 16 amino acids. Written as DNA, the CDR3 is TGTGCCAGCAGCGTTGCGGGGGACCTCCGCACAGATACGCAGTATTTT. Its protein is CASSVAGDLRTDTQYF.

The chain recombines TRBV7-9 with TRBJ1-3; TRBD1 agrees at 7 bases. The germline V gene has CDR1 SEHNR and CDR2 FQNEAQ (reference sequence). The CDR3 has 14 amino acids. The J segment lost 4 bases and the V segment lost 5 bases, leaving 5 bases of the junction unmatched. DNA for the CDR3: TGTGCCAGCAGCCCCCCAGGGGGAGGAAACACCATATATTTT. It specifies CASSPPGGGNTIYF.

The chain uses TRBV7-9 and TRBJ2-7, with unresolved D. Looked up from germline, CDR1 is SEHNR and CDR2 is FQNEAQ (reference sequence). This CDR3 spans 11 amino acids. Trimming shortened V by 4 bases and J by 7 bases, and 8 bases separated the two germline ends. The CDR3 DNA is TGTGCCAGCAGCTCCCTACGAGAGCAGTACTTC. Amino acids: CASSSLREQYF.

The chain combines TRBV27 with TRBJ1-5; possible D gene TRBD1, 5 bases. The CDR3 loop spans 14 amino acids. Germline V gene data show CDR1 as MNHEY and CDR2 as SMNVEV (reference sequence). Trimming left V 6 bases short and J 3 bases short, with 12 bases between. Here the CDR3 DNA reads TGTGCCAGCAGGGGGACTGGAACCAATCAGCCCCAGCATTTT. It specifies CASRGTGTNQPQHF.

This clone was observed a handful of times. V gene TRBV2 combines with J gene TRBJ2-7, with no clear D. The CDR3 is made up of 11 amino acids. Trimming removed 7 bases at V and 4 bases at J, with 8 bases between. Per the germline V gene, CDR1 is SNHLY and CDR2 is FYNNEI. The CDR3 reads CASTPRYEQYF. The CDR3 DNA follows: TGTGCCAGCACCCCTAGGTACGAGCAGTACTTC. The complete variable domain, with remaining parts taken from reference TRBV2 and TRBJ2-7, reads EPEVTQTPSHQVTQMGQEVILRCVPISNHLYFYWYRQILGQKVEFLVSFYNNEISEKSEIFDDQFSVERPDGSNFTLKIRSTKLEDSAMYFCASTPRYEQYFGPGTRLTVT.